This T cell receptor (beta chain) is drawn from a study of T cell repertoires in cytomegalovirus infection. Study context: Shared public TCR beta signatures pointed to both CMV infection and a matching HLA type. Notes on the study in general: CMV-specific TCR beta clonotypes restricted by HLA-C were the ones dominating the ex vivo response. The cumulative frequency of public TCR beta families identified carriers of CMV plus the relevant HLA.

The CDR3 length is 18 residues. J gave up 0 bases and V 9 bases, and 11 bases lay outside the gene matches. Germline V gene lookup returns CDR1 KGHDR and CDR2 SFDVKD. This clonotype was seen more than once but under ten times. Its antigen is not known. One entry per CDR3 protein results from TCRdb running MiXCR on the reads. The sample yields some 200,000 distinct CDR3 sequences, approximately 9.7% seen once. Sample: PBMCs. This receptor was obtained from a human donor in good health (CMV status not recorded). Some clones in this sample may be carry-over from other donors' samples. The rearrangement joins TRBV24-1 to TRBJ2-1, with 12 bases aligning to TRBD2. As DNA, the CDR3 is TGTGCCACCGGGACCGGACTAGCGGGACCCACCTCCTACAATGAGCAGTTCTTC. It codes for CATGTGLAGPTSYNEQFF.